This TCR beta chain was found in a study of blood T cell repertoires in COVID-19. This clone is a singleton in its sample. Here immunoSEQ multiplex PCR was the method, and the copy in TCRdb shows in-frame clones only, minus some. This sample has roughly 60,000 clones, with approximately 86% found just once. This receptor was taken from a human donor with active COVID-19. The donor label of this sample is uncertain. Specimen: peripheral blood.

The CDR3 DNA is TGTGCCAGCAGCTTAGATGGACAGGGTGAGATTCAAGCTTTCTTT. Translating gives CASSLDGQGEIQAFF. This sequence joins TRBV7-8 and TRBJ1-1, with 8 bases that match TRBD1. The CDR3 length is 15 residues. Looked up from germline, CDR1 is SGHVS and CDR2 is FQNEAQ. V was clipped by 1 base and J by 9 bases; unmatched bases: 10.